The next 18 T cell receptor beta chains were all read from a single sample in a study of blood T cell repertoires in COVID-19. Method: immunoSEQ multiplex PCR; TCRdb's copy keeps in-frame clones and lacks some. This table has some 100,000 clones, approximately 92% appearing once. The sample was peripheral blood. These receptors all come from a man between 65 and 85 years old with acute or convalescent COVID-19.

The rearrangement uses TRBV15 and TRBJ1-5; a possible D gene is TRBD1 (6 bases). Trimming cost V 5 bases and J 9 bases, with 14 bases left between them. CDR3 length equals 13 residues. Germline V gene lookup returns CDR1 LNHNV and CDR2 YYDKDF (reference sequence). The CDR3 here is CATSGNRDRPQHF. The CDR3 bases are TGTGCCACCAGCGGGAACAGGGACCGGCCCCAGCATTTT. Full variable domain (missing parts from reference TRBV15 and TRBJ1-5): DAMVIQNPRYQVTQFGKPVTLSCSQTLNHNVMYWYQQKSSQAPKLLFHYYDKDFNNEADTPDNFQSRRPNTSFCFLDIRSPGLGDTAMYLCATSGNRDRPQHFGDGTRLSIL.

The J gene is TRBJ2-7, the V gene TRBV27; 13 bases line up with TRBD2. Germline-derived CDR1 and CDR2 are MNHEY and SMNVEV (reference sequence). Trimming at V came to 5 bases and at J to 2 bases, leaving 6 bases not matched to a gene. The CDR3 totals 16 residues. Here the CDR3 DNA reads TGTGCCAGCAGTCACCGACTAGCGGGAGGACCCTACGAGCAGTACTTC. The encoded protein is CASSHRLAGGPYEQYF.

The chain is built from TRBV6-6 and TRBJ2-5; 10 bases agree with TRBD1. V lost 0 bases to trimming and J lost 7 bases; unmatched junction nucleotides: 8. CDR1 MNHNY and CDR2 SVGAGI come from the germline V gene (reference sequence). The CDR3 has 16 amino acids. The CDR3 nucleotides are TGTGCCAGCAGTTACTCGAGGGACAGGGGAGGGTTGACCCAGTACTTC. Protein sequence: CASSYSRDRGGLTQYF.

The chain recombines TRBV5-1 with TRBJ1-1; 8 nucleotides line up with TRBD1. The V and J ends lost 4 bases and 6 bases, in that order; junction bases with no gene match: 8. The CDR3 consists of 14 residues. Per the germline V gene, CDR1 is SGHRS and CDR2 is YFSETQ. The CDR3 DNA reads TGCGCCAGCAGCAGGGGACAGGTAGGGGCTGAAGCTTTCTTT. The encoded protein is CASSRGQVGAEAFF.

The V call is TRBV7-8, the J call TRBJ2-1; TRBD1 agrees at 8 bases. The CDR3 extends over 19 amino acids. Per the germline V gene, CDR1 is SGHVS and CDR2 is FQNEAQ. V dropped 3 bases and J dropped 2; count of bases not matched to a gene: 15. CDR3: CASSFRGRASGGAYNEQFF. For the CDR3, the DNA is TGTGCCAGCAGCTTCAGGGGGCGAGCCTCAGGGGGAGCCTACAATGAGCAGTTCTTC.

The V and J genes are TRBV7-9 and TRBJ2-1; 12 bases fit TRBD2. CDR3 length equals 19 residues. Germline V lookup: CDR1 SEHNR, CDR2 FQNEAQ (reference sequence). J gave up 1 base and V 5 bases, and 12 bases lay outside the gene matches. The CDR3 DNA sequence: TGTGCCAGCAGCCGCAGACTAGCGGGAGTTAGGAAGTCCTACAATGAGCAGTTCTTC. Protein sequence: CASSRRLAGVRKSYNEQFF.

The chain has TRBV6-5 and TRBJ1-1, with 7 bases identical to TRBD1. The CDR3 is 14 residues long. The germline V gene has CDR1 MNHEY and CDR2 SVGAGI. The V segment lost 6 bases and the J segment 1 base; nucleotides outside the gene matches: 5. CDR3 residues: CASRIRQGNTEAFF. In nucleotides, the CDR3 is TGTGCCAGCAGGATTCGACAGGGGAACACTGAAGCTTTCTTT.

This clone has a handful of counts. The chain has TRBV27 and TRBJ1-6; maybe TRBD1 (6 bases). Germline CDR1 and CDR2: MNHEY and SMNVEV (reference sequence). Trimming pared 3 bases from V and 8 bases from J, leaving 8 bases between. This CDR3 spans 13 amino acids. This chain's CDR3 is CASSLGGHSPLHF. The DNA of the CDR3 is TGTGCCAGCAGTTTGGGGGGGCATTCACCCCTCCACTTT.

This clone was picked up one time. The chain recombines TRBV7-2 with TRBJ2-1; 11 bases agree with TRBD2. V was pared by 4 bases and J by 4 bases, with 6 bases of the junction left unmatched. Looked up from germline, CDR1 is SGHTA and CDR2 is FQGNSA. The CDR3 consists of 16 residues. CDR3 bases: TGTGCCAGCAGCTCCCTAGCGGGAGGCGGATACAATGAGCAGTTCTTC. It is translated as CASSSLAGGGYNEQFF.

The chain uses TRBV21-1 and TRBJ1-1; the listed D gene, TRBD1, was not tested against the DNA. TRBV21-1 is given as a pseudogene. The CDR3 is 12 residues long. The CDR3 sequence: CAGSDRPNEAFF. CDR3 nucleotide sequence: TGTGCCGGTTCTGACAGACCAAATGAAGCTTTCTTT.

In its sample, this clone was seen once. The chain recombines TRBV19 with TRBJ2-5; 11 bases agree with TRBD1. With 4 bases clipped from V and 1 base from J, the junction kept 5 bases outside the gene matches. This CDR3 is 16 amino acids long. The V gene's germline CDR1 is LNHDA and CDR2 SQIVND (reference sequence). The DNA for the CDR3 is TGTGCCAGTAGTAGAGGAGGGACAGGGGGCCAAGAGACCCAGTACTTC. Translated, it gives CASSRGGTGGQETQYF.

The chain combines TRBV5-4 with TRBJ2-3; 9 bases are shared with TRBD2. With V trimmed by 4 bases and J by 4 bases, 1 base remained unmatched. The CDR3 sequence is 13 residues long. CDR1 SGHNT and CDR2 YYREEE come from the germline V gene (reference sequence). CDR3 protein: CASSAGGADTQYF. The CDR3 coding sequence is TGTGCCAGCAGCGCGGGGGGGGCAGATACGCAGTATTTT.

The V call is TRBV12-3 or TRBV12-4, the J call TRBJ1-1; weak D call: TRBD1 (6 bases). The CDR3 has 13 residues. Trimming took 3 bases from V and 8 from J, leaving 13 bases between them. CDR3: CASSFVGGEEAFF. The CDR3 nucleotides are TGTGCCAGCAGTTTTGTAGGGGGTGAGGAAGCTTTCTTT.

The chain recombines TRBV30 with TRBJ1-4, with D perhaps matching TRBD1 (5 bases). V was pared by 0 bases and J by 5 bases, with 10 bases between. Germline V gives CDR1 GTSNPN, CDR2 SVGIG (reference sequence). The CDR3 covers 14 residues. The chain's CDR3 is CAWSVPGGNEKLFF. CDR3 sequence (DNA): TGTGCCTGGAGTGTACCTGGGGGGAATGAAAAACTGTTTTTT.

This chain links TRBV6-2 or TRBV6-3 with TRBJ1-2; D not certain. Trimming removed 2 bases at V and 5 bases at J, with 9 bases between. The germline gives CDR1 MNHEY, CDR2 SVGEGT. The CDR3 is made up of 13 amino acids. The CDR3 loop is CASSYDTAYGYTF. The CDR3 nucleotides are TGTGCCAGCAGTTACGACACGGCTTATGGCTACACCTTC.

The table lists this clone with a count of one. The CDR3 sequence: CASSERPYAAYEQYF. In nucleotides, the CDR3 is TGTGCCAGCAGTGAACGCCCATACGCAGCCTACGAGCAGTACTTC. This rearrangement joins TRBV2 to TRBJ2-7; D is unclear. CDR3 length equals 15 residues. CDR1 is SNHLY and CDR2 is FYNNEI in the germline V gene. The ends were cut back, 2 bases at V and 2 bases at J, with 13 bases in the middle. The whole variable domain, filled in from reference TRBV2 and TRBJ2-7, reads EPEVTQTPSHQVTQMGQEVILRCVPISNHLYFYWYRQILGQKVEFLVSFYNNEISEKSEIFDDQFSVERPDGSNFTLKIRSTKLEDSAMYFCASSERPYAAYEQYFGPGTRLTVT.

CDR3 DNA: TGTGCCAGTCGTGGACAGGGGTATGAAAAACTGTTTTTT. Its translation is CASRGQGYEKLFF. The V gene is TRBV19, the J gene TRBJ1-4, with 9 bases lining up with TRBD1. The germline CDR1 and CDR2 sequences are LNHDA and SQIVND (reference sequence). CDR3 length: 13 amino acids. The trim removed 8 bases at V and 6 bases at J, leaving 4 bases unmatched.

The chain links TRBV18 to TRBJ1-1; 9 bases line up with TRBD1. The CDR3 length is 16 residues. J was trimmed by 0 bases and V by 2 bases; bases with no gene match: 4. The germline V gene encodes CDR1 KGHSH and CDR2 LQKENI. CDR3 sequence (DNA): TGTGCCAGCTCACCAGACAGGGGGACGGTGAACACTGAAGCTTTCTTT. This encodes CASSPDRGTVNTEAFF.